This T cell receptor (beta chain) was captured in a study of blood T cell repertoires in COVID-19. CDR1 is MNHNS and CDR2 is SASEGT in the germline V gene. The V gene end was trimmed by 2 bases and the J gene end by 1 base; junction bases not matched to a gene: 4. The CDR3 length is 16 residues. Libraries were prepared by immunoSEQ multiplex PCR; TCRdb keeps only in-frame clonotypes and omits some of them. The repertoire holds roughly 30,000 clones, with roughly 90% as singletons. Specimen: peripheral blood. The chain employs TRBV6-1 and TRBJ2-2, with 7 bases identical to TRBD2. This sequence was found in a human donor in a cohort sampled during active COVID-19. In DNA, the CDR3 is TGTGCCAGCAGTGAATTAGTAGCGGGGAACACCGGGGAGCTGTTTTTT. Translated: CASSELVAGNTGELFF.